The T cell receptor beta chain described here comes from a study of memory CD8 T cells in hepatitis C reinfection. The sample's time point: pre-reinfection, 55 to 20 weeks before reinfection detection. Sorted cells were sequenced directly ex vivo without any in vitro expansion. Data came from immunoSEQ multiplex PCR; TCRdb stores just in-frame clones and leaves some out. Among just over 50,000 clones listed, about nine tenths were seen once. V lost 10 bases, J lost 6 bases, and 11 bases stayed unmatched. CDR3 size: 14 residues. Looked up from germline, CDR1 is LGHNT and CDR2 is FRNRAP. The rearrangement joins TRBV12-5 to TRBJ2-2; TRBD2 matches 7 bases. Material: naive CD8+ T cells sorted from blood. The sequence was obtained from a young man with hepatitis C virus infection. CDR3 DNA: TGTGCTACCGGCTTGGAGGGAGGGGCCGGGGAGCTGTTTTTT. Its translation: CATGLEGGAGELFF. Together with reference TRBV12-5 and TRBJ2-2, the CDR3 gives the full variable domain: DARVTQTPRHKVTEMGQEVTMRCQPILGHNTVFWYRQTMMQGLELLAYFRNRAPLDDSGMPKDRFSAEMPDATLATLKIQPSEPRDSAVYFCATGLEGGAGELFFGEGSRLTVL.